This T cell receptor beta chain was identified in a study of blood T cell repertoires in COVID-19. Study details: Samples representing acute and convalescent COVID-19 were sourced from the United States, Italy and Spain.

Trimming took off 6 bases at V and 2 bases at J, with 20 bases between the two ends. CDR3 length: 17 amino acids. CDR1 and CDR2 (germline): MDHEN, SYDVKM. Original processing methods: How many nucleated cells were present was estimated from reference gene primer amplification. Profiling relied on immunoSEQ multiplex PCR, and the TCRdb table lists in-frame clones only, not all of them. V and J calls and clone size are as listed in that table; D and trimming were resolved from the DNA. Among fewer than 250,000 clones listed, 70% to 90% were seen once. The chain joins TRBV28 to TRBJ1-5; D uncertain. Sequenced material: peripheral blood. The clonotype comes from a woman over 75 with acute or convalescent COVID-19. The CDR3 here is CASSPFGEAGGNQPQHF. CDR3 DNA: TGTGCCAGCAGCCCCTTCGGGGAGGCTGGAGGCAATCAGCCCCAGCATTTT.